The 22 T cell receptor beta chains presented below share a single source sample, sequenced in a study of CD8 T cells in ankylosing spondylitis. Study-level points and caveats: Blood of patients with ankylosing spondylitis appeared to be characterized by a TCR beta motif of eight or nine highly homologous variants.

TCRdb re-called the 5' RACE reads through MiXCR, storing one row per CDR3 protein. The table records just under 550,000 distinct CDR3 sequences, over 9.5% of them present only once. For these receptors, no antigen is known. The sample was blood, either unsorted or a sorted T cell fraction (not recorded which). These receptors all stem from a male donor with ankylosing spondylitis.

The genes are TRBV11-2 and TRBJ2-7; TRBD2 matches 7 bases. The germline V gene has CDR1 SGHAT and CDR2 FQNNGV. Trimming at V came to 6 bases and at J to 4 bases, leaving 6 bases not matched to a gene. There are 13 residues in the CDR3. CDR3 DNA: TGTGCCAGCAGTTACTCTAGCGGTTACGAGCAGTACGTC. As protein: CASSYSSGYEQYV.

This chain uses TRBV5-5 with TRBJ1-4, with 8 nucleotides matching TRBD1. Germline loops: CDR1 SGHKS, CDR2 YYEKEE (reference sequence). The V segment lost 0 bases and the J segment 8 bases; nucleotides outside the gene matches: 6. The CDR3 extends over 15 amino acids. The CDR3 region is CASSLDQGAIEKLFF. In DNA, the CDR3 is TGTGCCAGCAGCTTGGATCAGGGGGCGATCGAAAAACTGTTTTTT. Using reference TRBV5-5 and TRBJ1-4 for the parts outside the CDR3, the full variable domain is DAGVTQSPTHLIKTRGQQVTLRCSPISGHKSVSWYQQVLGQGPQFIFQYYEKEERGRGNFPDRFSARQFPNYSSELNVNALLLGDSALYLCASSLDQGAIEKLFFGSGTQLSVL.

This chain uses TRBV29-1 with TRBJ2-1, with 15 bases fitting TRBD2. V gave up 7 bases and J gave up 5 bases; unmatched junction bases: 9. CDR1 is SQVTM, CDR2 ANQGSEA, per germline. The CDR3 runs to 16 residues. This CDR3 reads CSAAGTSGRIDNEQFF. The DNA of the CDR3 is TGCAGCGCCGCCGGGACTAGCGGGAGGATCGACAATGAGCAGTTCTTC.

The chain recombines TRBV12-3 or TRBV12-4 with TRBJ2-1; 7 bases are a match to TRBD2. The CDR3 covers 15 residues. With V trimmed by 2 bases and J by 6 bases, 7 bases remained unmatched. CDR3 loop: CASSLTGGIFNEQFF. The CDR3 region has the DNA TGTGCCAGCAGTTTAACCGGGGGGATCTTCAATGAGCAGTTCTTC.

The chain links TRBV29-1 to TRBJ1-1; the D gene is possibly TRBD1 (5 bases). V dropped 3 bases and J dropped 5 bases, with 13 bases sitting between them. The CDR3 sequence is 13 residues long. Germline V gene sequence: CDR1 SQVTM, CDR2 ANQGSEA. The CDR3 here is CSVDDGGGTEAFF. The CDR3, as DNA: TGCAGCGTTGACGACGGGGGAGGGACTGAAGCTTTCTTT.

V gene TRBV7-8 combines with J gene TRBJ2-5; D perhaps matches TRBD2 (6 bases). V lost 2 bases to trimming and J lost 2 bases, with 18 bases between them. Germline CDR1 SGHVS, CDR2 FQNEAQ. The CDR3 consists of 17 residues. CDR3 in amino acids: CASSLWSISGLQETQYF. The CDR3, as DNA: TGTGCCAGCAGCTTATGGTCGATATCGGGACTGCAAGAGACCCAGTACTTC. The full variable domain, completed using reference TRBV7-8 and TRBJ2-5, is GAGVSQSPRYKVAKRGQDVALRCDPISGHVSLFWYQQALGQGPEFLTYFQNEAQLDKSGLPSDRFFAERPEGSVSTLKIQRTQQEDSAVYLCASSLWSISGLQETQYFGPGTRLLVL.

V and J are TRBV4-1 and TRBJ1-5, with 7 bases matching TRBD1. Trimming took 4 bases from V and 3 from J; bases not matched to a gene: 6. The germline gives CDR1 MGHRA, CDR2 YSYEKL. The CDR3 extends over 15 amino acids. The CDR3 loop reads CASSLETGNNQPQHF. DNA for the CDR3: TGCGCCAGCAGCCTGGAGACAGGGAACAATCAGCCCCAGCATTTT.

The sample holds many counts of this clonotype. The chain joins TRBV3-1 to TRBJ1-5, with D hard to call. This CDR3 region has 13 residues. With 4 bases removed from V and 7 bases from J, the gap between germline ends came to 11 bases. Germline lookup yields CDR1 LGHDT and CDR2 YNNKEL (reference sequence). The CDR3 DNA follows: TGTGCCAGCAGCCGGGGTCAGGTCCAGCCCCAGCATTTT. Protein: CASSRGQVQPQHF.

The table lists this clonotype with many counts. The genes are TRBV19 and TRBJ2-5, with D possibly TRBD1 on 6 matching bases. Trimming shortened V by 4 bases and J by 4 bases, and 16 bases separated the two germline ends. Germline CDR1 LNHDA, CDR2 SQIVND (reference sequence). CDR3 length: 15 residues. CDR3 nucleotides: TGTGCCAGTAGTAGGGGGCAGGAGAGACGAGAGACCCAGTACTTC. Translating it yields CASSRGQERRETQYF.

This clonotype was seen many times. The V and J genes are TRBV10-3 and TRBJ1-5; 7 bases match TRBD1. The CDR3 contains 15 residues. CDR1 is ENHRY, CDR2 SYGVKD, per germline. V lost 5 bases, J lost 2 bases, and 6 bases stayed unmatched. DNA of the CDR3: TGTGCCATCAGTCCCAGTGACAGGGGCAATCAGCCCCAGCATTTT. It specifies CAISPSDRGNQPQHF.

To note about this clonotype: The conserved closing phenylalanine or tryptophan is absent in this CDR3, likely reflecting a read error. The J gene is TRBJ1-2, the V gene TRBV3-1; D call uncertain. V was shortened by 1 base and J by 7 bases, with 10 bases between the two germline ends. This CDR3 contains 13 residues. In germline, CDR1 is LGHDT, CDR2 YNNKEL (reference sequence). The chain's CDR3 is CASSQVIDTGYTL. Written as DNA, the CDR3 is TGTGCCAGCAGCCAAGTAATAGATACTGGCTACACCTTG.

This clonotype has just a few counts. The rearrangement links TRBV3-1 to TRBJ2-7; D tentatively fits TRBD1 or TRBD2 (6 bases each). The germline CDR1 and CDR2 sequences are LGHDT and YNNKEL (reference sequence). The CDR3 loop spans 15 amino acids. Trimming stripped 4 bases from V and 5 bases from J, with 18 bases between. In DNA, the CDR3 is TGTGCCAGCAGCCCGAGAGGGGGGCGTTGGAACGAGCAGTACTTC. Encoded protein: CASSPRGGRWNEQYF.

This clonotype was detected a few times. The chain carries TRBV5-1 and TRBJ2-1; D gene ambiguous. Per germline, CDR1 SGHRS and CDR2 YFSETQ. This CDR3 is 15 amino acids long. Trimming shortened V by 0 bases and J by 6 bases, and 13 bases separated the two germline ends. DNA of the CDR3: TGCGCCAGCAGCTTGGAAGTTGGGCCATCCAATGAGCAGTTCTTC. Translated, it gives CASSLEVGPSNEQFF.

This clonotype was observed a handful of times. V is TRBV11-2 and J is TRBJ1-2, with D possibly being TRBD1 (6 bases). The germline V gene encodes CDR1 SGHAT and CDR2 FQNNGV. The ends were cut back, 5 bases at V and 4 bases at J, with 14 bases in the middle. The CDR3 covers 14 residues. The CDR3, as DNA: TGTGCCAGCAGCGAAGGACAGCTTTCCTATGGCTACACCTTC. Translating gives CASSEGQLSYGYTF. Full variable domain (missing parts from reference TRBV11-2 and TRBJ1-2): EAGVAQSPRYKIIEKRQSVAFWCNPISGHATLYWYQQILGQGPKLLIQFQNNGVVDDSQLPKDRFSAERLKGVDSTLKIQPAKLEDSAVYLCASSEGQLSYGYTFGSGTRLTVV.

The chain links TRBV11-2 to TRBJ2-1, with unresolved D. Per the germline V gene, CDR1 is SGHAT and CDR2 is FQNNGV. The CDR3 runs 15 residues. V lost 1 base to trimming and J lost 6 bases, with 13 bases between them. The CDR3 here is CASSLVPRTGNEQFF. CDR3 sequence (DNA): TGTGCCAGCAGCTTAGTGCCCAGGACGGGCAATGAGCAGTTCTTC.

The CDR3 here is CASSPGTGEDTGELFF. For the CDR3, the DNA is TGTGCCAGCAGTCCCGGGACAGGGGAGGACACCGGGGAGCTGTTTTTT. This chain joins TRBV5-8 and TRBJ2-2; 10 bases are shared with TRBD1. The V gene end was trimmed by 5 bases and the J gene end by 3 bases; junction bases not matched to a gene: 7. The V gene's germline CDR1 is SGHTS and CDR2 YDEGEE. The CDR3 contains 16 residues.

The V gene is TRBV6-2 or TRBV6-3, the J gene TRBJ2-1; 12 bases map to TRBD2. CDR1 is MNHEY, CDR2 SVGEGT, per germline. CDR3 length: 17 amino acids. J gave up 2 bases and V 0 bases, and 2 bases lay outside the gene matches. The CDR3 DNA reads TGTGCCAGCAGTTACTCGCTAGCGGGAGGGCCCTACAATGAGCAGTTCTTC. Translated: CASSYSLAGGPYNEQFF.

The table lists this clonotype with a few counts. The chain couples TRBV2 to TRBJ1-6; D is perhaps TRBD1 (5 bases). Per germline, CDR1 SNHLY and CDR2 FYNNEI. The V end lost 7 bases, the J end lost 3 bases, and 16 bases lay between the germline ends. This CDR3 region has 16 residues. The CDR3 region is CASTPWGGDYNSPLHF. As DNA, the CDR3 is TGTGCCAGCACCCCATGGGGGGGGGACTATAATTCACCCCTCCACTTT.

Only a few counts were recorded for this clonotype. The chain recombines TRBV4-2 with TRBJ2-2; 7 bases fit TRBD1. CDR3 length: 17 amino acids. After removal of 3 bases from V and 1 base from J, the junction contained 8 bases not matched to a gene. Germline CDR1 LGHNA, CDR2 YNFKEQ. CDR3 amino acids: CASSQRETGLNTGELFF. In DNA form, the CDR3 reads TGTGCCAGCAGCCAGAGGGAGACAGGGCTGAACACCGGGGAGCTGTTTTTT.

There are a few counts of this clonotype. The genes are TRBV20-1 and TRBJ2-1; the D gene could be TRBD1 or TRBD2 (6 bases each). In germline, CDR1 is DFQATT, CDR2 SNEGSKA (reference sequence). V was trimmed by 6 bases and J by 7 bases, leaving 16 bases between them. The CDR3 consists of 13 residues. The CDR3 loop is CSASPGGTNEQFF. For the CDR3, the DNA is TGCAGTGCCTCTCCCGGCGGGACAAATGAGCAGTTCTTC.

This clonotype was seen a handful of times. The chain joins TRBV6-1 to TRBJ1-3, with no clear D. V was pared by 6 bases and J by 4 bases, with 7 bases between. Germline V gene data show CDR1 as MNHNS and CDR2 as SASEGT. The CDR3 is 12 residues long. CDR3 nucleotides: TGTGCCAGCAGGGAGTCCGGAAACACCATATATTTT. Translating gives CASRESGNTIYF.

The J gene is TRBJ2-3, the V gene TRBV3-1, with D perhaps matching TRBD1 or TRBD2 (5 bases each). CDR3 size: 18 residues. V was trimmed by 0 bases and J by 0 bases, leaving 16 bases between them. Germline CDR1 LGHDT, CDR2 YNNKEL (reference sequence). As DNA, the CDR3 is TGTGCCAGCAGCCAAGACCCCACGGGGACGACTAGCACAGATACGCAGTATTTT. Protein: CASSQDPTGTTSTDTQYF.